This T cell receptor (beta chain) was captured in a study of cytomegalovirus exposure and HLA in healthy donors. Overall study context: A subsequent analysis reported that the 95 to 150 validation repertoires were produced on the same platform that had also been used for the approximately 710 first-cohort repertoires.

The repertoire was sequenced with immunoSEQ multiplex PCR; TCRdb's copy has only in-frame clones and lacks some. The data hold about 220,000 clones, with 88% observed a single time. As for this clone: Its antigen is still unknown.

Study conclusions and caveats: Overall, about 160 TCR beta chains were annotated as cytomegalovirus-associated. Cytomegalovirus status was reportedly diagnosed by the classifier with high sensitivity and specificity. Most TCR sequences proved rare, with some public TCRs found in many donors.

The CDR3 length is 13 residues. V shed 8 bases, J shed 6 bases, and the junction held 5 bases outside the gene matches. The germline gives CDR1 MGHDK, CDR2 SYGVNS. Sequenced material: PBMCs. The receptor was isolated from a woman aged 18-29 years in good health and CMV-seronegative. The chain uses TRBV25-1 and TRBJ2-2; 8 nucleotides match TRBD1. Here the CDR3 reads CASLGQVPGELFF. Written as DNA, the CDR3 is TGTGCCAGCCTGGGACAGGTCCCCGGGGAGCTGTTTTTT.